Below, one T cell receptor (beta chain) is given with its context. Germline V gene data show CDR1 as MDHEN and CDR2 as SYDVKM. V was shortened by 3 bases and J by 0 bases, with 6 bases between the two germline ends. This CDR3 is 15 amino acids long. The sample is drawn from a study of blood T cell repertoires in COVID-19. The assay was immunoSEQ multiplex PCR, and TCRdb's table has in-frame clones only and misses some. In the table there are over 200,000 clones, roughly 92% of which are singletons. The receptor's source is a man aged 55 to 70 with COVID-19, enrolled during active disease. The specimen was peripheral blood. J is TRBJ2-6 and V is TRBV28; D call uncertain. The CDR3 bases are TGTGCCAGCAGTTTGCCAGTCTCTGGGGCCAACGTCCTGACTTTC. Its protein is CASSLPVSGANVLTF. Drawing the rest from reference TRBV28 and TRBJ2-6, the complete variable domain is DVKVTQSSRYLVKRTGEKVFLECVQDMDHENMFWYRQDPGLGLRLIYFSYDVKMKEKGDIPEGYSVSREKKERFSLILESASTNQTSMYLCASSLPVSGANVLTFGAGSRLTVL.